The clone carrying this TCR beta chain was counted at least ten times. Documented time point: newly diagnosed GD, antithyroid drugs for less than 3 months. Scientists built the TCR library using RNA that was extracted from PBMCs. The data derive from a study of regulatory T cells in long-lasting Graves disease. Overall study context: Graves' patients (newly diagnosed) had been on antithyroid drugs under 3 months.

Combining iRepertoire HTBI primers with Arm-PCR of CDR3 regions, the authors built TCR beta libraries. Each CDR3 protein is one row after TCRdb ran MiXCR on the multiplex PCR reads. The data contain about half a million distinct CDR3 sequences, around 13% of them singletons. The CDR3 extends over 13 amino acids. Germline V gene sequence: CDR1 DFQATT, CDR2 SNEGSKA (reference sequence). Trimming removed 6 bases from V and 1 base from J; junction bases left unmatched: 3. These data were also filed under a second study, of T cells in Graves' hyperthyroidism and ophthalmopathy. As reported in that work: First-round RT-PCR targeting the TCR CDR3 was performed with the HTBI primer set.

This clonotype was obtained from a woman aged 25 to 39 with Graves disease. This specimen consisted of peripheral blood mononuclear cells (PBMCs), obtained at new diagnosis, from a patient treated with antithyroid drugs. V gene TRBV20-1 combines with J gene TRBJ1-1; 9 bases align to TRBD1. CDR3: CSAGTGTNTEAFF. The CDR3, as DNA: TGCAGTGCCGGGACAGGGACGAACACTGAAGCTTTCTTT.